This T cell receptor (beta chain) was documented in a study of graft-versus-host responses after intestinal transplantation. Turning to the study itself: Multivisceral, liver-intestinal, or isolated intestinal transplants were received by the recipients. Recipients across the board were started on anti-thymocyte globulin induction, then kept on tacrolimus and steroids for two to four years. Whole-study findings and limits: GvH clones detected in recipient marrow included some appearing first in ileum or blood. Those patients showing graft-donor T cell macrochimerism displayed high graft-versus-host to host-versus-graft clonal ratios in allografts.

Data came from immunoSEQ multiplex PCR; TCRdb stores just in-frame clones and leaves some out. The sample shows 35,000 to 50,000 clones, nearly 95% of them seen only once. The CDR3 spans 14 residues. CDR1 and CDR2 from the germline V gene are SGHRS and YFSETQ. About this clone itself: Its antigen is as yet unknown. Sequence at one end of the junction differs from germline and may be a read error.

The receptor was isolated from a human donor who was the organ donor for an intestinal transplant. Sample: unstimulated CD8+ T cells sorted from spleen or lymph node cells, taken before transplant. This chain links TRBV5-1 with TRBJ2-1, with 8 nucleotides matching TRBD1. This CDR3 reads CASSLDRDYNEQFF. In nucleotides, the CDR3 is TGCGCCAGCAGTTTGGACAGGGACTACAATGAGCAGTTCTTC.